This T cell receptor (beta chain) was sequenced for a study of blood T cells in healthy people across ages. Primers used in a second PCR of roughly 6 to 11 cycles were a sample-barcoded 5' primer and a J-beta primer mix. From the 5' RACE reads, TCRdb called clonotypes with MiXCR, one entry per CDR3 protein. The data show under 2 million distinct CDR3 sequences, about 31% seen once. Trimming removed 5 bases at V and 0 bases at J, with 13 bases between. This CDR3 spans 15 amino acids. The sample holds a few counts of this clonotype. This TCR derives from a woman younger than 45 in good health. Sequences were obtained from blood. The V and J genes are TRBV12-3 or TRBV12-4 and TRBJ2-5; D ambiguous. CDR3 region: CASSPPWPNQETQYF. The CDR3 DNA follows: TGTGCCAGCAGTCCCCCTTGGCCGAACCAAGAGACCCAGTACTTC.